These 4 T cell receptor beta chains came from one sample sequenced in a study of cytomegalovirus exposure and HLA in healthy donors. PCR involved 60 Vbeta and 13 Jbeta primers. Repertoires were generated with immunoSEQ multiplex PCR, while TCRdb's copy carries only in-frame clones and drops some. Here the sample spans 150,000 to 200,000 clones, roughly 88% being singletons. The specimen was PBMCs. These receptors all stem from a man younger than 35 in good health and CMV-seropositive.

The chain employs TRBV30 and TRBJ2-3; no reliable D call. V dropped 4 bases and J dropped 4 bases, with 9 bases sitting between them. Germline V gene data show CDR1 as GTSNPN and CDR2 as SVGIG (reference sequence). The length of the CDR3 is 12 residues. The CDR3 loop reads CAWIFHPDTQYF. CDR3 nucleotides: TGTGCCTGGATTTTCCATCCAGATACGCAGTATTTT.

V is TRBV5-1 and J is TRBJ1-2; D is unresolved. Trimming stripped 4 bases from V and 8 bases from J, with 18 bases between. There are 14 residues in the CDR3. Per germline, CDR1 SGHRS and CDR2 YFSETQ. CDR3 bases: TGCGCCAGCAGCCGTACCGGGAATTCGGACGGCTACACCTTC. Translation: CASSRTGNSDGYTF.

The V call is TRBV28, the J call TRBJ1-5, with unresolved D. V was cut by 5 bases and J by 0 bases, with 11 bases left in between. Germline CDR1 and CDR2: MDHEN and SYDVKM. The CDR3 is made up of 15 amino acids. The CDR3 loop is CASSSQVDSNQPQHF. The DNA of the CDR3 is TGTGCCAGCAGTAGTCAGGTGGATAGCAATCAGCCCCAGCATTTT.

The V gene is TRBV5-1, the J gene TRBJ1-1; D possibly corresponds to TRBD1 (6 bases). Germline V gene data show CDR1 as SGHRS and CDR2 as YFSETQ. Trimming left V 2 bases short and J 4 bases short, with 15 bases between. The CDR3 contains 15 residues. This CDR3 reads CASSFGGARGTEAFF. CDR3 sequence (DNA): TGCGCCAGCAGCTTCGGGGGGGCTAGGGGCACTGAAGCTTTCTTT.